This T cell receptor beta chain appears in the sequencing data of a study of chemoradiotherapy in HPV16-positive cancers. Study-wide context: Candidate HPV-specific T-cell clones and common TCR motifs came from functional assays in two HPV16-positive patients. General study findings and limits: HPV-specific T cells were functionally defined from only a couple of HPV16-positive patients.

Produced via immunoSEQ multiplex PCR; TCRdb's table is partial and in-frame only. The sample shows about 24,000 clones, about 90% of them seen only once. Points on this clone: Its antigen is not known.

This clonotype originated in a human donor with HPV-associated anogenital cancer. This specimen consisted of blood, obtained from a patient who underwent chemoradiotherapy.

The CDR3 spells CASSLDPTASYEQYF. The CDR3 nucleotides read TGTGCCAGCAGCTTAGATCCGACGGCCTCCTACGAGCAGTACTTC. The chain employs TRBV7-8 and TRBJ2-7, with unresolved D. Germline V lookup: CDR1 SGHVS, CDR2 FQNEAQ. Trimming took off 1 base at V and 0 bases at J, with 10 bases between the two ends. The CDR3 sequence is 15 residues long.